What follows describes a single T cell receptor (beta chain). Its antigen is undetermined. The V and J ends lost 2 bases and 8 bases respectively, with 13 bases between them. This CDR3 has 15 amino acids. CDR1 and CDR2 (germline): MNHNY, SVGAGI (reference sequence). MiXCR, run by TCRdb on the reads, gives a single entry per CDR3 protein. Of hundreds of thousands of distinct CDR3 sequences listed, around a third were seen once; the top ten hold roughly 18%. These data are taken from a study of T cell repertoires in cytomegalovirus infection. Study-level information: The study used recently identified HLA-C-restricted and well-studied HLA-B-restricted CMV epitopes. Public TCR beta signatures were indicative of both CMV infection and a matching HLA type.

Study-wide results and caveats: CMV-specific TCR beta clonotypes restricted by HLA-C dominated the ex vivo response. CMV carriers with the relevant HLA were identified by cumulative public TCR beta family frequency.

Sequenced here: cultured PBMCs, sampled from culture after CMV antigen stimulation. The origin of this receptor is a human donor in good health (CMV status not recorded). Some clones in this sample may be carry-over from other donors' samples. The V gene is TRBV6-6, the J gene TRBJ1-6; perhaps TRBD1 as D (5 bases). Here the CDR3 reads CASSYGPGGDSPLHF. The CDR3 nucleotides read TGTGCCAGCAGTTACGGACCGGGGGGAGATTCACCCCTCCACTTT.